Shown below are 29 T cell receptor beta chains from a single sample sequenced in a study of human T cells and chemical hapten exposure. TCRdb redid the calling of the RACE reads with MiXCR, one entry per CDR3 protein. In the table there are 45,000 to 65,000 distinct CDR3 sequences, approximately 9.9% of which are singletons. The time point was: pre-sensitization, week 0. Documented treatment: therapeutic diphenylcyclopropenone sensitization with weekly scalp DPC. The sample was whole blood, taken in connection with sensitization to the hapten diphenylcyclopropenone (DPC). Receptors originate from a man in his forties or fifties with alopecia areata. Some clones in this sample may be carry-over from other donors' samples.

This clonotype was seen many times. This rearrangement joins TRBV6-2 or TRBV6-3 to TRBJ2-1, with unresolved D. Germline-derived CDR1 and CDR2 are MNHEY and SVGEGT. The V gene lost 7 bases and the J gene lost 10 bases, with 23 bases spanning the gap. The CDR3 has 15 amino acids. CDR3 bases: TGTGCCAGCACTACACTTTGGCTGAACCTGGGGGAGCAGTTCTTC. This sequence encodes CASTTLWLNLGEQFF.

This clonotype showed up just a few times. CDR3 in DNA: TGTGCCACCGCAGACAGGGGGCACACCGGGGAGCTGTTTTTT. It encodes CATADRGHTGELFF. The J gene is TRBJ2-2, the V gene TRBV7-3, with 10 bases lining up with TRBD1. The CDR3 contains 14 residues. V shed 10 bases, J shed 3 bases, and the junction held 5 bases outside the gene matches. The germline CDR1 and CDR2 sequences are SGHTA and FQGTGA.

This clonotype turned up a few times. The chain couples TRBV7-2 to TRBJ2-2; tentatively, D is TRBD1 (6 bases). The V and J ends lost 5 bases and 3 bases respectively, with 13 bases between them. There are 15 residues in the CDR3. Germline V gene lookup returns CDR1 SGHTA and CDR2 FQGNSA. The CDR3 loop reads CASSPRTEYTGELFF. The CDR3 DNA sequence: TGTGCCAGCAGCCCGCGGACAGAATACACCGGGGAGCTGTTTTTT.

This clonotype was recorded at least ten times. J is TRBJ2-7 and V is TRBV2, with D hard to call. This CDR3 is built from 13 residues. Trimming took 7 bases from V and 5 from J, leaving 15 bases between them. Per germline, CDR1 SNHLY and CDR2 FYNNEI. CDR3 loop: CASTDRPLHEQYF. Here the CDR3 DNA reads TGTGCCAGCACGGACCGACCCCTGCACGAGCAGTACTTC.

Only a few counts were recorded for this clonotype. The chain carries TRBV20-1 and TRBJ1-2; 7 positions agree with TRBD1. V lost 0 bases, J lost 3 bases, and 7 bases stayed unmatched. There are 15 residues in the CDR3. Germline CDR1 and CDR2: DFQATT and SNEGSKA (reference sequence). The CDR3 loop is CSARDTGALDYGYTF. Here the CDR3 DNA reads TGCAGTGCTAGAGATACAGGGGCATTAGACTATGGCTACACCTTC.

This clonotype showed up many times. The V gene is TRBV18, the J gene TRBJ2-2; TRBD1 matches at 7 bases. The length of the CDR3 is 15 residues. V lost 3 bases and J lost 4; bases outside the gene matches: 5. Germline assignment: CDR1 KGHSH and CDR2 LQKENI. The CDR3 DNA reads as TGTGCCAGCTCACCGACAGGGTCGAGCACCGGGGAGCTGTTTTTT. Translation gives CASSPTGSSTGELFF.

This chain joins TRBV24-1 and TRBJ2-2, with 10 bases that match TRBD2. The CDR3 sequence is 19 residues long. From germline, CDR1 is KGHDR and CDR2 SFDVKD. With 7 bases clipped from V and 1 base from J, the junction kept 14 bases outside the gene matches. The DNA for the CDR3 is TGTGCCACCAGAGGCGGTACCCTAGCGGGAGAAGTGAACACCGGGGAGCTGTTTTTT. Protein sequence: CATRGGTLAGEVNTGELFF.

This clonotype appeared a few times. The CDR3 here is CASSLQGSNTGELFF. The CDR3 DNA reads TGTGCCAGCAGTTTGCAGGGGAGTAACACCGGGGAGCTGTTTTTT. This sequence joins TRBV12-3 or TRBV12-4 and TRBJ2-2, with TRBD1 as a possible D gene (6 bases). There are 15 residues in the CDR3. V lost 3 bases and J 2 bases, leaving 10 bases between the germline ends.

In this sample, this clonotype turned up many times. The chain joins TRBV7-3 to TRBJ2-6; no definite D call. V was shortened by 5 bases and J by 3 bases, with 2 bases between the two germline ends. Looked up from germline, CDR1 is SGHTA and CDR2 is FQGTGA. CDR3 length: 12 amino acids. The CDR3 nucleotides are TGTGCCAGCAGCATTGGGGCCAACGTCCTGACTTTC. This codes for CASSIGANVLTF.

This clonotype has a handful of counts. The CDR3 region is CASSPPGRNGELFF. CDR3 DNA sequence: TGTGCCAGCTCACCACCCGGGCGTAACGGGGAGCTGTTTTTT. The chain joins TRBV18 to TRBJ2-2; D remains ambiguous. The CDR3 is made up of 14 amino acids. Trimming removed 0 bases from V and 7 bases from J, with 9 bases in between. The germline V gene encodes CDR1 KGHSH and CDR2 LQKENI.

This clonotype turned up a few times. The chain has TRBV20-1 and TRBJ2-1; D uncertain. The length of the CDR3 is 10 residues. With 6 bases removed from V and 6 bases from J, the gap between germline ends came to 6 bases. CDR1 and CDR2 (germline): DFQATT, SNEGSKA (reference sequence). CDR3 DNA sequence: TGCAGTGCCTATGGCAATGAGCAGTTCTTC. It encodes CSAYGNEQFF.

The V and J genes are TRBV29-1 and TRBJ2-7; the D gene is possibly TRBD2 (6 bases). This CDR3 comprises 12 residues. Germline V gives CDR1 SQVTM, CDR2 ANQGSEA. V lost 6 bases, J lost 5 bases, and 14 bases lay in between. This chain's CDR3 is CSVTGDLHEQYF. The DNA for the CDR3 is TGCAGCGTCACGGGGGACCTCCACGAGCAGTACTTC.

This clonotype has a handful of counts. V is TRBV3-1 and J is TRBJ2-1; 9 nucleotides line up with TRBD2. Unmatched junction bases numbered 5, after V lost 3 bases and J lost 2 bases. CDR3 length equals 16 residues. Germline V CDR1 and CDR2: LGHDT, YNNKEL (reference sequence). CDR3 nucleotide sequence: TGTGCCAGCAGCCATTACCTAGCGGGAACCTACAATGAGCAGTTCTTC. Translation: CASSHYLAGTYNEQFF.

This clonotype has ten or more counts. The DNA of the CDR3 is TGTGCCAGCTCCGTGAACGATAACACTGAAGCTTTCTTT. It encodes CASSVNDNTEAFF. The V and J genes are TRBV18 and TRBJ1-1; D remains ambiguous. The germline V and J ends were trimmed by 6 bases and 2 bases, with 10 bases remaining between them. CDR1 KGHSH and CDR2 LQKENI come from the germline V gene. This CDR3 has 13 residues. The full variable domain, rest sourced from reference TRBV18 and TRBJ1-1, is NAGVMQNPRHLVRRRGQEARLRCSPMKGHSHVYWYRQLPEEGLKFMVYLQKENIIDESGMPKERFSAEFPKEGPSILRIQQVVRGDSAAYFCASSVNDNTEAFFGQGTRLTVV.

The table lists this clonotype with many counts. V and J are TRBV2 and TRBJ1-1, with 8 bases matching TRBD1. This CDR3 is 14 amino acids long. V trimming: 2 bases; J trimming: 5 bases; junction bases outside the gene matches: 4. Germline V gives CDR1 SNHLY, CDR2 FYNNEI. CDR3 protein: CASSERTGRTEAFF. The CDR3 coding sequence is TGTGCCAGCAGTGAACGGACAGGGCGGACTGAAGCTTTCTTT.

V gene TRBV19 combines with J gene TRBJ1-5; unclear D gene. V was cut by 5 bases and J by 2 bases, with 10 bases left in between. This CDR3 comprises 14 residues. Per the germline V gene, CDR1 is LNHDA and CDR2 is SQIVND (reference sequence). CDR3 sequence: CASSVGRGNQPQHF. The CDR3 DNA reads TGTGCCAGTAGTGTGGGGAGAGGCAATCAGCCCCAGCATTTT.

This chain joins TRBV4-2 and TRBJ2-1; D possibly uses TRBD1 or TRBD2 (6 bases each). Germline V CDR1 and CDR2: LGHNA, YNFKEQ. The CDR3 length is 13 residues. The CDR3 DNA sequence: TGTGCAGCACGGGGGCTTGCCTACAATGAGCAGTTCTTC. This translates into CAARGLAYNEQFF.

There are a few counts of this clonotype. The rearrangement uses TRBV7-8 and TRBJ2-4; D is possibly TRBD2 (5 bases). Per the germline V gene, CDR1 is SGHVS and CDR2 is FQNEAQ. CDR3 length: 16 amino acids. Deletions cut 1 base from V and 6 bases from J, with 16 bases between. This chain's CDR3 is CASSLDDSAFRNIQYF. For the CDR3, the DNA is TGTGCCAGCAGCTTAGATGATAGCGCTTTTAGAAACATTCAGTACTTC.

This clonotype showed up many times. The chain carries TRBV6-2 or TRBV6-3 and TRBJ1-2; D is unresolved. The CDR3 covers 13 residues. V lost 3 bases, J lost 4 bases, and 9 bases lay in between. Germline CDR1 and CDR2: MNHEY and SVGEGT. The CDR3 sequence: CASSYETVYGYTF. The CDR3 nucleotides are TGTGCCAGCAGTTATGAGACGGTCTATGGCTACACCTTC.

This clonotype was detected many times. J is TRBJ2-7 and V is TRBV7-9; 11 bases fit TRBD2. This CDR3 contains 15 residues. V dropped 5 bases and J dropped 1; count of bases not matched to a gene: 4. Per germline, CDR1 SEHNR and CDR2 FQNEAQ (reference sequence). The chain's CDR3 is CASSNTSGGSYEQYF. CDR3 bases: TGTGCCAGCAGCAACACTAGCGGGGGTTCCTACGAGCAGTACTTC.

A few counts support this clonotype. This rearrangement joins TRBV28 to TRBJ2-1, with 9 positions matching TRBD2. Per germline, CDR1 MDHEN and CDR2 SYDVKM. V lost 9 bases and J lost 11; bases outside the gene matches: 11. The CDR3 length is 13 residues. CDR3 loop: CASHIAGDPKQFF. The CDR3, as DNA: TGTGCCAGTCATATAGCGGGAGACCCTAAGCAGTTCTTC.

The chain is built from TRBV18 and TRBJ2-1, with no clear D. Germline values: CDR1 KGHSH, CDR2 LQKENI. This CDR3 contains 16 residues. The V and J ends lost 3 bases and 3 bases respectively, with 15 bases between them. CDR3 nucleotides: TGTGCCAGCTCACCTGTTCGCGGTACCATCTACAATGAGCAGTTCTTC. This encodes CASSPVRGTIYNEQFF.

This chain links TRBV11-1 with TRBJ2-5, with D perhaps matching TRBD2 (5 bases). From germline, CDR1 is SGHAT and CDR2 FQDESV (reference sequence). V shed 4 bases and J shed 7 bases, with 7 bases lying between them. CDR3 length: 11 residues. Here the CDR3 DNA reads TGTGCCAGCAGCTCCGGAGGGACCCAGTACTTC. Protein product: CASSSGGTQYF.

The V call is TRBV20-1, the J call TRBJ2-3; D is perhaps TRBD2 (6 bases). Per the germline V gene, CDR1 is DFQATT and CDR2 is SNEGSKA (reference sequence). V lost 6 bases to trimming and J lost 2 bases, with 12 bases between them. The CDR3 loop spans 13 amino acids. DNA for the CDR3: TGCAGTGCACGCGGGACTCACACAGATACGCAGTATTTT. Translated, it gives CSARGTHTDTQYF.

Ten or more counts support this clonotype. The chain employs TRBV7-2 and TRBJ2-5; 7 positions match TRBD2. The ends lost 5 bases at V and 5 bases at J; junction bases unmatched: 8. The CDR3 spans 14 residues. CDR1 and CDR2 from the germline V gene are SGHTA and FQGNSA. CDR3 coding DNA: TGTGCCAGCAGCCCCTGGGGGGGAGGGGAGACCCAGTACTTC. This sequence encodes CASSPWGGGETQYF. The entire variable domain, with the rest obtained from reference TRBV7-2 and TRBJ2-5, is as follows: GAGVSQSPSNKVTEKGKDVELRCDPISGHTALYWYRQSLGQGLEFLIYFQGNSAPDKSGLPSDRFSAERTGGSVSTLTIQRTQQEDSAVYLCASSPWGGGETQYFGPGTRLLVL.

The chain joins TRBV5-5 to TRBJ1-2, with D possibly being TRBD1 (5 bases). The V end was cut by 4 bases, the J end by 5 bases, with 21 bases between. Germline lookup yields CDR1 SGHKS and CDR2 YYEKEE (reference sequence). The CDR3 is made up of 16 amino acids. The CDR3 DNA follows: TGTGCCAGCAGCGCGTCGGGAGACAGAGCTGCTTATGGCTACACCTTC. Its protein is CASSASGDRAAYGYTF.

In this sample, this clonotype turned up a few times. The chain joins TRBV10-3 to TRBJ1-1; 7 positions match TRBD1. Germline V gene data show CDR1 as ENHRY and CDR2 as SYGVKD. V gave up 6 bases and J gave up 5 bases; unmatched junction bases: 9. The length of the CDR3 is 14 residues. The CDR3 nucleotides are TGTGCCATCAGCCAACAGGGGACCAGAACTGAAGCTTTCTTT. Translated, it gives CAISQQGTRTEAFF.

This clonotype has a handful of counts. CDR3 amino acids: CAWSSLSGTGELFF. The CDR3 coding sequence is TGTGCCTGGAGTTCCCTTTCAGGCACCGGGGAGCTGTTTTTT. This chain uses TRBV30 with TRBJ2-2; no reliable D call. This CDR3 has 14 amino acids. V lost 2 bases and J lost 4, with 11 bases in between. Germline values: CDR1 GTSNPN, CDR2 SVGIG (reference sequence).

This clonotype was picked up a small number of times. This chain uses TRBV5-1 with TRBJ2-1, with TRBD2 identical over 14 bases. CDR1 and CDR2 (germline): SGHRS, YFSETQ. The CDR3 has 18 amino acids. The CDR3 reads CASRGQPGTSGSYNEQFF. CDR3 nucleotides: TGCGCAAGCCGCGGGCAGCCCGGGACTAGCGGGAGTTACAATGAGCAGTTCTTC.